This T cell receptor beta chain was obtained from a study of blood T cell repertoires in COVID-19. About the study: From T cells, B-cell-depleted T cells, or PBMCs came the material, which was cDNA or gDNA.

TCRdb keeps only in-frame clones here, not all; method: immunoSEQ multiplex PCR. Here the sample spans under 30,000 clones, roughly nine tenths being singletons. V lost 0 bases to trimming and J lost 4 bases, with 7 bases between them. Germline V gene sequence: CDR1 KGHSH, CDR2 LQKENI. This CDR3 is 15 amino acids long. The receptor's source is a human donor in a cohort sampled during active COVID-19. This chain links TRBV18 with TRBJ1-6; a weak D match, TRBD1 (5 bases). The source material was peripheral blood. In DNA form, the CDR3 reads TGTGCCAGCTCACCACCGGGACTTTATAATTCACCCCTCCACTTT. Translation gives CASSPPGLYNSPLHF.